The present TCR beta chain was sequenced within a study of early T cells in non-severe SARS-CoV-2 infection. The CDR3 runs to 14 residues. The germline gives CDR1 WNHNN, CDR2 SYGVQD (reference sequence). With 5 bases removed from V and 5 bases from J, the gap between germline ends came to 13 bases. This clonotype has ten or more counts. TCRdb processed the 5' RACE reads anew with MiXCR; each CDR3 protein has one entry. The sample yields more than 65,000 distinct CDR3 sequences, 10% to 15% seen once. The sequence derives from an adult who was a healthcare worker with PCR-confirmed SARS-CoV-2 infection or an uninfected control (not recorded which). Material: whole blood. The V and J genes are TRBV10-1 and TRBJ2-1; possibly TRBD2 for D (5 bases). CDR3 amino acids: CASSRGPSDNEQFF. The CDR3 DNA reads as TGCGCCAGCAGTCGAGGGCCATCTGACAATGAGCAGTTCTTC.